The clone carrying this T cell receptor (beta chain) was recorded only once. Its antigen is undetermined. PCR used 60 Vbeta primers and 13 Jbeta primers. Profiling relied on immunoSEQ multiplex PCR, and the TCRdb table lists in-frame clones only, not all of them. The sample carries approximately 160,000 clones, over 65% recorded once. The data were taken from a study of cytomegalovirus exposure and HLA in healthy donors. General observations from the study: Earlier analysis found most TCR beta V segments productive about 90% or about 30% of the time.

Material: PBMCs. The receptor's source is a woman between 40 and 50 years old in good health and CMV-seropositive.

CDR3 loop: CASSLREGYTEAFF. CDR3 DNA sequence: TGTGCCAGCAGTTTACGGGAGGGCTACACTGAAGCTTTCTTT. The genes are TRBV27 and TRBJ1-1; D is undetermined. The germline CDR1 and CDR2 sequences are MNHEY and SMNVEV (reference sequence). V shed 2 bases and J shed 3 bases, with 10 bases lying between them. This CDR3 contains 14 residues.